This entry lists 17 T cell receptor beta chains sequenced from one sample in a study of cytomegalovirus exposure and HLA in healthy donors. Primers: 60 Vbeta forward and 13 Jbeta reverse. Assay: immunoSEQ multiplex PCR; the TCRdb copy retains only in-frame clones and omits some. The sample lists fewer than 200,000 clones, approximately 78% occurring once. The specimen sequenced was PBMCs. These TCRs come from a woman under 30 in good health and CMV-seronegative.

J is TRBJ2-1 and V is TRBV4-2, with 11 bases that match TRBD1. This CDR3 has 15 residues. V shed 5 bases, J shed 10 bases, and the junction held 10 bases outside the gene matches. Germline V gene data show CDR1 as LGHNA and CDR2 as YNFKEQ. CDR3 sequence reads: CASSSQPGQGDEQFF. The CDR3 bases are TGTGCCAGCAGCTCACAACCGGGACAGGGGGACGAGCAGTTCTTC.

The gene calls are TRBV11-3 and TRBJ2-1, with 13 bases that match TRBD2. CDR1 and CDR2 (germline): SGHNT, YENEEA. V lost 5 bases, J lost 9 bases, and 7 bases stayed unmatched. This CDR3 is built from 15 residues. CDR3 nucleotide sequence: TGTGCCAGCAGCAGGACTAGCGGGAGAAAGAGTGAGCAGTTCTTC. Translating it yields CASSRTSGRKSEQFF.

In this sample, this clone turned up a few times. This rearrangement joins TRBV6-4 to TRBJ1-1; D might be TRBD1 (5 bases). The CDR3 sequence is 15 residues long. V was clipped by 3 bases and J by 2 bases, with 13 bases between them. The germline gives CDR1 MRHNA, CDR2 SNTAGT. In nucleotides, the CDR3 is TGTGCCAGCAGTGAAGAGGCAGGGCCAAACACTGAAGCTTTCTTT. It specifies CASSEEAGPNTEAFF.

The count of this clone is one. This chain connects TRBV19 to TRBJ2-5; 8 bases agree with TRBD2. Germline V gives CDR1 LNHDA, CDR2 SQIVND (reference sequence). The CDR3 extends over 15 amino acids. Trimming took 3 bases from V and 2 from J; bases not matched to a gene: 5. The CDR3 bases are TGTGCCAGTAGTATCCCCGGGAGGGGGCAAGAGACCCAGTACTTC. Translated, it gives CASSIPGRGQETQYF.

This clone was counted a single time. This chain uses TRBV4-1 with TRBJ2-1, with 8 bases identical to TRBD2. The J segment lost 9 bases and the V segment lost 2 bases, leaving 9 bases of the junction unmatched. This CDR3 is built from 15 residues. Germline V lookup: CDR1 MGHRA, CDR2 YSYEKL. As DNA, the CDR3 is TGCGCCAGCAGCCAAATGGGGCGGGAGGAAATTGAGCAGTTCTTC. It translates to CASSQMGREEIEQFF.

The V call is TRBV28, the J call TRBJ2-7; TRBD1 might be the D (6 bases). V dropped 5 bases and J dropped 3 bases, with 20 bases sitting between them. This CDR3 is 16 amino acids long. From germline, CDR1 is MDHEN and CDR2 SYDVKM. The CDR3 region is CASSNTWARTDYEQYF. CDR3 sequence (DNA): TGTGCCAGCAGTAATACCTGGGCAAGGACAGACTACGAGCAGTACTTC.

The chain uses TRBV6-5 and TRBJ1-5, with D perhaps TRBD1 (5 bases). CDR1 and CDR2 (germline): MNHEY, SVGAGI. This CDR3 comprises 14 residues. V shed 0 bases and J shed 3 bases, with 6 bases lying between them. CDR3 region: CASSYSRDNQPQHF. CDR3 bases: TGTGCCAGCAGTTACTCCAGGGACAATCAGCCCCAGCATTTT.

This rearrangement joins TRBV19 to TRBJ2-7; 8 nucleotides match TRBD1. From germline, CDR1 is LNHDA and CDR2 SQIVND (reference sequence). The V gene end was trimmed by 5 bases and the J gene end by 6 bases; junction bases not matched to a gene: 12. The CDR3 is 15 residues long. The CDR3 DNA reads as TGTGCCAGTAGTTGGGGGGCCGGACAGGGTGCCGAGCAGTACTTC. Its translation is CASSWGAGQGAEQYF.

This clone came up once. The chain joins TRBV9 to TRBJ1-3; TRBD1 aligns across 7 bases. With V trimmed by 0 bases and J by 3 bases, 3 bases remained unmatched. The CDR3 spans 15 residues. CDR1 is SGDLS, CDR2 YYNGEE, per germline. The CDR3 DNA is TGTGCCAGCAGCGTAGAGGGGGCTTATGGAAACACCATATATTTT. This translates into CASSVEGAYGNTIYF.

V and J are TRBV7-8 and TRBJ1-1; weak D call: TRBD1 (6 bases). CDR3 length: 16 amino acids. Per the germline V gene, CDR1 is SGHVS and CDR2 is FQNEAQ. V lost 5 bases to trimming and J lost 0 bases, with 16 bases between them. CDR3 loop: CASSPTPRGMNTEAFF. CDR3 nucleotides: TGTGCCAGCAGCCCAACCCCCAGGGGAATGAACACTGAAGCTTTCTTT.

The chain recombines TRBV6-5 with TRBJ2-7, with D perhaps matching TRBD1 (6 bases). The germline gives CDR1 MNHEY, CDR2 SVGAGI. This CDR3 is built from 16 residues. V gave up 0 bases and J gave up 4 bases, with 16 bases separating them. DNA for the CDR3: TGTGCCAGCAGTTACTCAACCGGTCCAGGGGTATACGAGCAGTACTTC. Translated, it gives CASSYSTGPGVYEQYF.

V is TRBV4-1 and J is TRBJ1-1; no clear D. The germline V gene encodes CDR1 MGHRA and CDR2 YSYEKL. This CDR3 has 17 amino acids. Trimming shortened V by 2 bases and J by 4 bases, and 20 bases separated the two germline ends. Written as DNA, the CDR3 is TGCGCCAGCAGCCAAAGCCCCCCACGGGGAATGCCCACTGAAGCTTTCTTT. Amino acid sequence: CASSQSPPRGMPTEAFF.

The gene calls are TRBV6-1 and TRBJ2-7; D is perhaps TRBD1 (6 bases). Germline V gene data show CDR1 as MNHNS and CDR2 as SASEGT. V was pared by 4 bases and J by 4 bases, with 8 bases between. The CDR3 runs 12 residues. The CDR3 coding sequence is TGTGCCAGCAGTGTAGGGGGTTACGAGCAGTACTTC. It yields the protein CASSVGGYEQYF.

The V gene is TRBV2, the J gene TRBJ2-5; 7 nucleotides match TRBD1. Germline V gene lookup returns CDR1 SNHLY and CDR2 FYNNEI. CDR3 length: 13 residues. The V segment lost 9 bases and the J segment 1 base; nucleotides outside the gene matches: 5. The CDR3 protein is CASHRDSQETQYF. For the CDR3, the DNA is TGTGCCAGTCATAGGGACAGCCAAGAGACCCAGTACTTC. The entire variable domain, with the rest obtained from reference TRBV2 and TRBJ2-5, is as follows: EPEVTQTPSHQVTQMGQEVILRCVPISNHLYFYWYRQILGQKVEFLVSFYNNEISEKSEIFDDQFSVERPDGSNFTLKIRSTKLEDSAMYFCASHRDSQETQYFGPGTRLLVL.

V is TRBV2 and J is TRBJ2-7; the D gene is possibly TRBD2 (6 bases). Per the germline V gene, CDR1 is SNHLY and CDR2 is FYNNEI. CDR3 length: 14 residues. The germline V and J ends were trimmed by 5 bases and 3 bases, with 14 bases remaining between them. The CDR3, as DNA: TGTGCCAGCAGTCCGGGGGACCTTAACTACGAGCAGTACTTC. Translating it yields CASSPGDLNYEQYF.

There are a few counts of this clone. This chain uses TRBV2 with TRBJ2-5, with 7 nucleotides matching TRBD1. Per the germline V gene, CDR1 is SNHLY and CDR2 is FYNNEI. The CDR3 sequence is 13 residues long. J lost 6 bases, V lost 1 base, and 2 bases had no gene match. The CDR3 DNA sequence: TGTGCCAGCAGTGAAGGACAGGGACAGACCCAGTACTTC. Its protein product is CASSEGQGQTQYF. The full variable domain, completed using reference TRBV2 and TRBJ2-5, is EPEVTQTPSHQVTQMGQEVILRCVPISNHLYFYWYRQILGQKVEFLVSFYNNEISEKSEIFDDQFSVERPDGSNFTLKIRSTKLEDSAMYFCASSEGQGQTQYFGPGTRLLVL.

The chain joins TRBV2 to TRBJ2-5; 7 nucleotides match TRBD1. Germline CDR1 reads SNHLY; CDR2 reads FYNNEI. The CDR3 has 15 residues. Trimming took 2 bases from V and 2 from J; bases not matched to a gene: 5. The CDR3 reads CASSERGTEQETQYF. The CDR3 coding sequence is TGTGCCAGCAGTGAAAGGGGGACAGAGCAAGAGACCCAGTACTTC.